This T cell receptor beta chain emerged from a study of shared clonotypes between healthy human individuals. Looking at the study overall: Every donor yielded three CD4 naive, three CD4 memory, two CD8 naive and one CD8 memory plate.

Data came from immunoSEQ multiplex PCR; TCRdb stores just in-frame clones and leaves some out. The sample records approximately 1.5 million clones, about 98.5% being singletons. The study, taken as a whole, reports: What rarefaction showed was incomplete sorted-subset sequencing despite large depth.

In regard to this clone: Its antigen is not known. Other DNA sequences within the sample encode an identical CDR3.

Those who donated were healthy HIV-negative adults, with no recent acute infections or vaccinations reported. Germline V gives CDR1 SGHRS, CDR2 YFSETQ. Trimming removed 2 bases from V and 1 base from J; junction bases left unmatched: 3. The CDR3 has 15 residues. The sequence came from a man under 40 in good health. Sample: naive CD4+ T cells sorted from blood. Documented subset: CD45RA+ positively selected. The V and J genes are TRBV5-1 and TRBJ1-3; 7 bases line up with TRBD1. The chain's CDR3 is CASSLGTASGNTIYF. The CDR3 nucleotides are TGCGCCAGCAGCTTAGGGACAGCGTCTGGAAACACCATATATTTT.